Shown below are 21 T cell receptor beta chains from a single sample sequenced in a study of beta chain features in type 1 diabetes. What was sequenced were expressed TCRB transcripts, since all of the isolated RNA had been reverse transcribed. Assay: immunoSEQ multiplex PCR; the TCRdb copy retains only in-frame clones and omits some. The table shows some 330,000 clones, with roughly 11% occurring only once. The sequencing sample was made of naive CD4+ T cells from blood. All receptors derive from a woman aged 25 to 39 in good health.

This clone has just a few counts. This chain joins TRBV28 and TRBJ2-7; 7 nucleotides agree with TRBD2. This CDR3 is built from 13 residues. In germline, CDR1 is MDHEN, CDR2 SYDVKM. Germline trimming cut 4 bases from V and 4 bases from J; bases unmatched to any gene: 4. CDR3 nucleotides: TGTGCCAGCAGTTCCCACGGGGGGTACGAGCAGTACTTC. It specifies CASSSHGGYEQYF.

This clone was counted only a few times. This rearrangement joins TRBV9 to TRBJ1-1; possible D gene TRBD1, 6 bases. CDR1 SGDLS and CDR2 YYNGEE come from the germline V gene. V dropped 4 bases and J dropped 3 bases, with 16 bases sitting between them. The CDR3 spans 15 residues. CDR3 DNA: TGTGCCAGCAGCCGGGGATGGGGGCGGGACACTGAAGCTTTCTTT. Amino acids: CASSRGWGRDTEAFF.

The rearrangement joins TRBV28 to TRBJ2-1; perhaps TRBD1 as D (7 bases). This CDR3 region has 18 residues. Germline V gene data show CDR1 as MDHEN and CDR2 as SYDVKM. The V end lost 1 base, the J end lost 3 bases, and 19 bases lay between the germline ends. DNA for the CDR3: TGTGCCAGCAGTTTATTTGTTGCGGGACAGTCGAGCTACAATGAGCAGTTCTTC. Translating gives CASSLFVAGQSSYNEQFF. Full variable domain (outside the CDR3, taken from reference TRBV28 and TRBJ2-1): DVKVTQSSRYLVKRTGEKVFLECVQDMDHENMFWYRQDPGLGLRLIYFSYDVKMKEKGDIPEGYSVSREKKERFSLILESASTNQTSMYLCASSLFVAGQSSYNEQFFGPGTRLTVL.

The sample holds a few counts of this clone. The CDR3 reads CASSLPPPAGGYEQYF. In DNA form, the CDR3 reads TGTGCCAGCAGTTTACCCCCTCCGGCAGGGGGGTACGAGCAGTACTTC. V and J are TRBV28 and TRBJ2-7, with a possible D match to TRBD1 (7 bases). The germline CDR1 and CDR2 sequences are MDHEN and SYDVKM. The CDR3 is 16 residues long. V was shortened by 2 bases and J by 4 bases, with 18 bases between the two germline ends.

This clone has only a few counts. The rearrangement uses TRBV19 and TRBJ1-1, with 8 bases fitting TRBD1. The length of the CDR3 is 17 residues. The trim removed 5 bases at V and 4 bases at J, leaving 15 bases unmatched. In germline, CDR1 is LNHDA, CDR2 SQIVND (reference sequence). DNA for the CDR3: TGTGCCAGTAGTGTTTATCGGGACAGGAGGTTGAGCACTGAAGCTTTCTTT. It specifies CASSVYRDRRLSTEAFF.

This chain links TRBV30 with TRBJ1-1; D is possibly TRBD1 (6 bases). CDR3 length: 15 amino acids. Germline CDR1 GTSNPN, CDR2 SVGIG (reference sequence). V dropped 3 bases and J dropped 1 base, with 15 bases sitting between them. This CDR3 is CAWRGPSTGNTEAFF. The CDR3 DNA is TGTGCCTGGAGGGGCCCTTCGACAGGGAACACTGAAGCTTTCTTT.

The V call is TRBV21-1, the J call TRBJ2-5; the D segment call TRBD1 is taken from the table without a DNA check. TRBV21-1 is reported as a pseudogene. The CDR3 is 15 amino acids. The CDR3 here is CASSKAGQGAETQYF. As DNA, the CDR3 is TGTGCCAGCAGCAAAGCAGGGCAGGGGGCGGAGACCCAGTACTTC.

This sequence joins TRBV27 and TRBJ2-4, with 7 bases identical to TRBD2. Trimming removed 7 bases from V and 0 bases from J; junction bases left unmatched: 9. The CDR3 sequence is 16 residues long. Germline CDR1 MNHEY, CDR2 SMNVEV (reference sequence). The DNA for the CDR3 is TGTGCCAGCAACGGGGGGAGAGTACTAGCCAAAAACATTCAGTACTTC. Translation: CASNGGRVLAKNIQYF.

This clone has just a few counts. This chain links TRBV25-1 with TRBJ2-7; perhaps TRBD2 as D (5 bases). The germline V gene has CDR1 MGHDK and CDR2 SYGVNS. CDR3 length: 13 residues. V shed 1 base and J shed 3 bases, with 7 bases lying between them. CDR3: CASSESGLYEQYF. The CDR3 region has the DNA TGTGCCAGCAGTGAATCCGGACTCTACGAGCAGTACTTC.

This clone came up a few times. The chain combines TRBV30 with TRBJ2-1; 9 bases line up with TRBD2. V shed 5 bases and J 8 bases; nucleotides not matched to a gene: 10. The CDR3 runs 14 residues. Germline V gives CDR1 GTSNPN, CDR2 SVGIG (reference sequence). For the CDR3, the DNA is TGTGCCTGGGCGGGAGGGTCGGGCTGGGATGAGCAGTTCTTC. Translated, it gives CAWAGGSGWDEQFF.

The J gene is TRBJ2-5, the V gene TRBV7-9; D might be TRBD2 (6 bases). V gave up 1 base and J gave up 4 bases, with 13 bases separating them. The CDR3 is 15 residues long. In germline, CDR1 is SEHNR, CDR2 FQNEAQ (reference sequence). The CDR3 region is CASSLVRESRETQYF. In nucleotides, the CDR3 is TGTGCCAGCAGCTTAGTACGGGAGAGTCGAGAGACCCAGTACTTC.

There are a few counts of this clone. The V gene is TRBV9, the J gene TRBJ2-3; no reliable D call. The CDR3 has 15 amino acids. Germline V CDR1 and CDR2: SGDLS, YYNGEE. The V end lost 0 bases, the J end lost 2 bases, and 10 bases lay between the germline ends. The CDR3 loop reads CASSVGGSPTDTQYF. CDR3 coding DNA: TGTGCCAGCAGCGTAGGTGGCTCGCCCACAGATACGCAGTATTTT.

This clone was counted only a few times. In DNA, the CDR3 is TGTGCCAGCAGTGAATATCTTATGGATACGCAGTATTTT. Translated: CASSEYLMDTQYF. The chain couples TRBV25-1 to TRBJ2-3; D unresolved. The CDR3 length is 13 residues. V lost 0 bases to trimming and J lost 6 bases, with 7 bases between them. Germline assignment: CDR1 MGHDK and CDR2 SYGVNS.

This clone was picked up a small number of times. The gene calls are TRBV28 and TRBJ2-7; the D gene is possibly TRBD1 (6 bases). Germline V CDR1 and CDR2: MDHEN, SYDVKM. CDR3 length equals 14 residues. Trimming stripped 7 bases from V and 4 bases from J, with 17 bases between. CDR3 residues: CASNLMDRFYEQYF. Here the CDR3 DNA reads TGTGCCAGCAACTTAATGGACAGATTTTACGAGCAGTACTTC. The full variable domain, in which reference TRBV28 and TRBJ2-7 provide the parts outside the CDR3, is DVKVTQSSRYLVKRTGEKVFLECVQDMDHENMFWYRQDPGLGLRLIYFSYDVKMKEKGDIPEGYSVSREKKERFSLILESASTNQTSMYLCASNLMDRFYEQYFGPGTRLTVT.

This clone has more than one count but fewer than ten. This chain links TRBV7-9 with TRBJ1-1; the D gene is possibly TRBD1 (6 bases). The CDR3 has 14 amino acids. Germline loops: CDR1 SEHNR, CDR2 FQNEAQ (reference sequence). V was cut by 4 bases and J by 4 bases, with 13 bases left in between. The CDR3 sequence: CASSSDSGGTEAFF. CDR3 nucleotides: TGTGCCAGCAGCTCGGACAGCGGCGGCACTGAAGCTTTCTTT.

V gene TRBV9 combines with J gene TRBJ2-7; TRBD2 matches at 9 bases. Looked up from germline, CDR1 is SGDLS and CDR2 is YYNGEE. The CDR3 spans 15 residues. Unmatched junction bases numbered 3, after V lost 2 bases and J lost 0 bases. CDR3 DNA sequence: TGTGCCAGCAGCGTTAATAGCGGGAGCTCCTACGAGCAGTACTTC. It specifies CASSVNSGSSYEQYF.

In the case of this clone: Distinct nucleotide sequences in the sample also encode this CDR3. The chain couples TRBV9 to TRBJ2-1; D is unresolved. CDR1 and CDR2 from the germline V gene are SGDLS and YYNGEE. Trimming took 0 bases from V and 0 from J, leaving 7 bases between them. The CDR3 consists of 15 residues. For the CDR3, the DNA is TGTGCCAGCAGCGTAGAGCCGAGCTCCTACAATGAGCAGTTCTTC. Amino acids: CASSVEPSSYNEQFF. Full variable domain (remainder filled in from reference TRBV9 and TRBJ2-1): DSGVTQTPKHLITATGQRVTLRCSPRSGDLSVYWYQQSLDQGLQFLIQYYNGEERAKGNILERFSAQQFPDLHSELNLSSLELGDSALYFCASSVEPSSYNEQFFGPGTRLTVL.

This clone has a handful of counts. This chain uses TRBV6-6 with TRBJ2-7; D not resolved. The germline V gene has CDR1 MNHNY and CDR2 SVGAGI (reference sequence). V lost 5 bases and J lost 4, with 9 bases in between. The CDR3 is 12 amino acids. CDR3 in amino acids: CASSPGFYEQYF. The CDR3 DNA follows: TGTGCCAGCAGTCCCGGGTTTTACGAGCAGTACTTC.

This chain uses TRBV9 with TRBJ2-1; 11 bases match TRBD2. V dropped 3 bases and J dropped 7; count of bases not matched to a gene: 9. Germline lookup yields CDR1 SGDLS and CDR2 YYNGEE. The CDR3 has 16 residues. The CDR3 region has the DNA TGTGCCAGCAGCGGAATTCTAGCGGGAGGTGGAAATGAGCAGTTCTTC. Its translation: CASSGILAGGGNEQFF.

This clone was picked up a small number of times. Here the CDR3 reads CASRATGNSNQPQHF. Written as DNA, the CDR3 is TGTGCCAGCAGGGCGACAGGAAATAGCAATCAGCCCCAGCATTTT. This chain uses TRBV6-5 with TRBJ1-5; tentatively, D is TRBD1 (6 bases). The CDR3 runs to 15 residues. V was cut by 6 bases and J by 0 bases, with 12 bases left in between. Per germline, CDR1 MNHEY and CDR2 SVGAGI.

This clone has ten or more counts. The DNA of the CDR3 is TGTGCCACCAGCAGATCGGGACTAGCGGGAGTTTTTGAGCAGTTCTTC. Amino acid sequence: CATSRSGLAGVFEQFF. V and J are TRBV15 and TRBJ2-1; 14 nucleotides match TRBD2. The germline gives CDR1 LNHNV, CDR2 YYDKDF (reference sequence). With V trimmed by 2 bases and J by 9 bases, 6 bases remained unmatched. The CDR3 contains 16 residues.